This TCR beta chain was captured in a study of blood T cell repertoires in COVID-19. Study background: The United States, Italy and Spain were the sources of the acute and convalescent COVID-19 samples. The analysed material was cDNA or gDNA that came from T cells, B-cell-depleted T cells, or PBMCs.

Authors' methods: Reference gene primer amplification in the assay estimated nucleated cell counts. Clones were read by immunoSEQ multiplex PCR, and TCRdb kept only the in-frame ones, dropping some. Clonal size and the V and J genes are those of that table, whereas D and trimming came from the DNA. The sample lists some 42,000 clones, roughly 88% occurring once. The length of the CDR3 is 13 residues. CDR1 SGHRS and CDR2 YFSETQ come from the germline V gene. Trimming took off 0 bases at V and 2 bases at J, with 5 bases between the two ends. Sequenced sample: peripheral blood. The clonotype originates from a human donor in a cohort sampled during active COVID-19. The chain is built from TRBV5-1 and TRBJ1-1; D is undetermined. The CDR3 sequence is CASSLERNTEAFF. The CDR3 DNA follows: TGCGCCAGCAGCTTGGAGCGAAACACTGAAGCTTTCTTT.